This TCR beta chain is from a study of T cells in Graves' hyperthyroidism and ophthalmopathy. Study-level findings and limits: Blood also carried most thyroid clonotypes expanded above 0.001. Stable hyperthyroidism and ophthalmopathy were separated using 13 V-J signatures.

This clonotype has a handful of counts. Its target is unknown. There were TCR beta CDR3 regions amplified from RNA transcripts. The HTBI set primed first-round TCR CDR3 RT-PCR. TCRdb processed the multiplex PCR reads anew with MiXCR; each CDR3 protein has one entry. The sample lists roughly 350,000 distinct CDR3 sequences, about 14% occurring once. Germline V lookup: CDR1 LGHNA, CDR2 YNFKEQ. V lost 0 bases and J lost 0, with 6 bases in between. The CDR3 loop spans 15 amino acids. Stable Graves' hyperthyroidism meant no ophthalmopathy progression within 18 months. Sequencing used blood. The chain has TRBV4-2 and TRBJ2-1; D gene ambiguous. The origin of this receptor is a woman in her twenties or thirties with Graves' hyperthyroidism. Here the CDR3 reads CASSQEASSYNEQFF. The CDR3, as DNA: TGTGCCAGCAGCCAAGAAGCTAGCTCCTACAATGAGCAGTTCTTC.